This is a list of T cell receptor beta chains from one sample in a study of CD8 T cells in ankylosing spondylitis. In TCRdb, the 5' RACE reads were re-called with MiXCR into one record per CDR3 protein. Altogether around 210,000 distinct CDR3 sequences are present, less than 9.5% being singletons, with the ten largest covering around 5.1%. The sample comprised blood, either unsorted or a sorted T cell fraction (not recorded which). The receptors shown here come from a female donor with ankylosing spondylitis or in good health (not recorded which). The CDR3 runs from the conserved cysteine through the conserved F or W. D genes are given only for firm matches. Clone size is shown for a subset of rows, as once, few, many or a class of expanded clone.

D,size,V,J,DNA,CDR3
-,many,TRBV12-3/TRBV12-4,TRBJ1-5,TGTGCCAGCAGTTTTGGACGGGTCCAGCCCCAGCATTTT,CASSFGRVQPQHF
-,many,TRBV4-3,TRBJ2-4,TGCGCCAGCAGCCAAGAATTCTTTTCGGGGGGCCTCGCCAAAAACATTCAGTACTTC,CASSQEFFSGGLAKNIQYF
-,many,TRBV12-3/TRBV12-4,TRBJ2-1,TGTGCCAGCAGTTTACCCCTGGGCTCTGAGCAGTTCTTC,CASSLPLGSEQFF
TRBD2,many,TRBV7-7,TRBJ2-5,TGTGCCAGCAGCCCCTGGGAGGGGGAGACCCAGTACTTC,CASSPWEGETQYF
-,-,TRBV6-5,TRBJ2-5,TGTGCCAGCAGTTACGGGGGGCCCGAGACCCAGTACTTC,CASSYGGPETQYF
-,many,TRBV7-9,TRBJ1-1,TGTGCCAGCAGCTTTTCCCCGACATTGAACACTGAAGCTTTCTTT,CASSFSPTLNTEAFF
-,many,TRBV11-2,TRBJ2-1,TGTGCCAGCAGCTTAGGGATTTACAATGAGCAGTTCTTC,CASSLGIYNEQFF
TRBD2,many,TRBV20-1,TRBJ2-7,TGCAGTGCTGAGGGGACTAGCGGATACGAGCAGTACTTC,CSAEGTSGYEQYF
-,many,TRBV15,TRBJ2-5,TGTGCCACCAGCAGAGCGGGAGCTACCGAGACCCAGTACTTC,CATSRAGATETQYF
-,-,TRBV4-2,TRBJ2-5,TGTGCCAGCAGCCAAGGCGGCGATCAAGAGACCCAGTACTTC,CASSQGGDQETQYF
-,-,TRBV7-1,TRBJ2-1,TGTGCCAGCGGCCTCAGGCCCCCCAACAATGAGCAGTTCTTC,CASGLRPPNNEQFF
TRBD1,many,TRBV28,TRBJ1-2,TGTGCCAGCAGTAACGGTCCAAGGGCAGGGGGCGACAACTATGGCTACACCTTC,CASSNGPRAGGDNYGYTF
-,many,TRBV6-5,TRBJ1-2,TGTGCCAGCAGTTACTCGACTAGGGGCCCGGATGGCTACACCTTC,CASSYSTRGPDGYTF
-,few,TRBV7-2,TRBJ2-5,TGTGCCTCGTCCAGGGGATTTGAGACCCAGTACTTC,CASSRGFETQYF
-,many,TRBV25-1,TRBJ1-3,TGTGCCAGTCTTTCCTCTGGAAACACCATATATTTT,CASLSSGNTIYF
TRBD2,many,TRBV5-1,TRBJ2-1,TGCGCCAGCAGCTTGGCACCGGGAGGCCGGGGATACAATGAGCAGTTCTTC,CASSLAPGGRGYNEQFF
TRBD2,many,TRBV29-1,TRBJ2-7,TGCAGCGCCCTTAGCGGGGCTCCCTCCGAGCAGTACTTC,CSALSGAPSEQYF
TRBD2,once,TRBV19,TRBJ2-1,TGTGCCAGTAGGGGAGGAGCGGGACCCCTCGAAGGTGAGCTGTTCTTC,CASRGGAGPLEGELFF
-,many,TRBV7-2,TRBJ2-1,TGTGCCAGCACGCCATTCGTAGGCTCCTACGGTGAGCAGTTCTTC,CASTPFVGSYGEQFF
-,once,TRBV28,TRBJ1-1,TGTGCCAGCAGTTTCGCAAGGGCCACTGAAGCTTTCTTT,CASSFARATEAFF
TRBD1,-,TRBV7-2,TRBJ2-7,TGTGCCAGCAGCACCGGGACAGGGGGTTACTACGAGCAGTACTTC,CASSTGTGGYYEQYF
TRBD1,many,TRBV9,TRBJ1-3,TGTGCCAGCAGTCTACAGGGGTACTCTGGAAACACCATATATTTT,CASSLQGYSGNTIYF
TRBD1,few,TRBV5-1,TRBJ2-5,TGCGCCAGCAGCTTGGCCGGGACAGGAGAGACCCAGTACTTC,CASSLAGTGETQYF
-,-,TRBV12-3/TRBV12-4,TRBJ2-2,TGTGCCAGCACCCCGAGCAGCAGCACCGGGGAGCTGTTTTTT,CASTPSSSTGELFF
TRBD2,many,TRBV5-1,TRBJ2-1,TGCGCCAGCAGCTTAGACGGGAGCGGGAACCCGGAACACAATGAGCAGTTCTTC,CASSLDGSGNPEHNEQFF
-,many,TRBV9,TRBJ2-1,TGTGCCAGCAGCCCTAGTGTCTCCTACAATGAGCAGTTCTTC,CASSPSVSYNEQFF
-,many,TRBV15,TRBJ2-5,TGTGCCAGTGCTCGGGAGAGCCAAGAGACCCAGTACTTC,CASARESQETQYF
-,-,TRBV7-2,TRBJ2-1,TGTGCCAGCAGCTTAGCGCTCACCGGGGAATCCTACAATGAGCAGTTCTTC,CASSLALTGESYNEQFF
-,many,TRBV20-1,TRBJ2-1,TGCAGTGCTAGAGGTTTCACGGCGGGCGGGAATGAGCAGTTCTTC,CSARGFTAGGNEQFF
-,many,TRBV5-6,TRBJ1-2,TGTGCCAGCAGCTTGGGGGGCAGTCCCAACTATGGCTACACCTTC,CASSLGGSPNYGYTF
-,few,TRBV7-9,TRBJ2-1,TGTGCCAGCAGCTTAGGGGGAGGAAAAAGGGACACTGAGCAGTTCTTC,CASSLGGGKRDTEQFF
-,many,TRBV20-1,TRBJ2-1,TGCAGTGCCCTCGGGGCTAGCGCATACAATGAGCAGTTCTTC,CSALGASAYNEQFF
-,many,TRBV7-9,TRBJ1-1,TGTGCCAGCAACAAAGGAGGGGACACTGAAGCTTTCTTT,CASNKGGDTEAFF